These 12 T cell receptor beta chains came from one sample sequenced in a study of T cell responses to AZD1222 COVID-19 vaccine. Libraries were prepared by immunoSEQ multiplex PCR; TCRdb keeps only in-frame clonotypes and omits some of them. The profile covers approximately 35,000 clones, with about nine tenths appearing a single time and about 10% taken by the ten largest. Sample: peripheral blood, taken 28 days after the second AZD1222 dose. These TCRs come from an adult who received the AZD1222 COVID-19 vaccine.

This clone was seen only once. The chain carries TRBV7-2 and TRBJ2-1; no clear D. CDR1 and CDR2 from the germline V gene are SGHTA and FQGNSA. V dropped 0 bases and J dropped 2 bases, with 11 bases sitting between them. The CDR3 is 16 amino acids. The CDR3 coding sequence is TGTGCCAGCAGCTTAGCGGCAGGACCGCCCTACAATGAGCAGTTCTTC. Its protein is CASSLAAGPPYNEQFF. Drawing the rest from reference TRBV7-2 and TRBJ2-1, the complete variable domain is GAGVSQSPSNKVTEKGKDVELRCDPISGHTALYWYRQSLGQGLEFLIYFQGNSAPDKSGLPSDRFSAERTGGSVSTLTIQRTQQEDSAVYLCASSLAAGPPYNEQFFGPGTRLTVL.

The rearrangement uses TRBV3-1 (or the pseudogene TRBV3-2) and TRBJ1-2; D ambiguous. Per the germline V gene, CDR1 is LGHDT and CDR2 is YNNKEL (reference sequence). The V and J ends lost 1 base and 7 bases respectively, with 7 bases between them. This CDR3 has 12 residues. The CDR3 region has the DNA TGTGCCAGCAGCCAAGGCGGAGGTGGCTACACCTTC. It specifies CASSQGGGGYTF.

The V call is TRBV6-5, the J call TRBJ1-2; TRBD1 is a possible D gene (5 bases). The CDR3 contains 12 residues. Germline values: CDR1 MNHEY, CDR2 SVGAGI. Trimming shortened V by 5 bases and J by 8 bases, and 12 bases separated the two germline ends. The DNA of the CDR3 is TGTGCCAGCAGTAGAGGGGAGTGGGGCTACACCTTC. As protein: CASSRGEWGYTF.

This chain uses TRBV28 with TRBJ1-4; D possibly corresponds to TRBD1 (6 bases). The CDR3 runs 16 residues. Per the germline V gene, CDR1 is MDHEN and CDR2 is SYDVKM. Trimming removed 3 bases from V and 2 bases from J, with 13 bases in between. The CDR3 DNA is TGTGCCAGCAGTTTTTTCTCAGGGGCTACTAATGAAAAACTGTTTTTT. Amino acids: CASSFFSGATNEKLFF.

The chain uses TRBV28 and TRBJ2-3; the D gene could be TRBD1 or TRBD2 (5 bases each). Germline assignment: CDR1 MDHEN and CDR2 SYDVKM. Trimming left V 7 bases short and J 9 bases short, with 17 bases between. CDR3 length: 13 amino acids. CDR3 sequence reads: CASKFSGSKTQYF. DNA of the CDR3: TGTGCCAGCAAGTTCTCAGGGAGTAAGACGCAGTATTTT.

This rearrangement joins TRBV19 to TRBJ1-5, with a weak D call TRBD1 (6 bases). Germline CDR1 reads LNHDA; CDR2 reads SQIVND (reference sequence). The ends were cut back, 10 bases at V and 9 bases at J, with 19 bases in the middle. This CDR3 has 13 amino acids. CDR3 nucleotide sequence: TGTGCCACGCAGACAGGCCTGGGGACGCCCCAGCATTTT. Amino acid sequence: CATQTGLGTPQHF.

The chain uses TRBV3-1 (or the pseudogene TRBV3-2) and TRBJ1-2; 7 bases map to TRBD1. This CDR3 region has 13 residues. The V gene's germline CDR1 is LGHDT and CDR2 YNNKEL (reference sequence). Germline trimming cut 4 bases from V and 4 bases from J; bases unmatched to any gene: 3. The CDR3 is CASSPGTVYGYTF. As DNA, the CDR3 is TGTGCCAGCAGCCCCGGGACAGTCTATGGCTACACCTTC.

V is TRBV28 and J is TRBJ2-3; a weak D match, TRBD2 (6 bases). The ends were cut back, 6 bases at V and 4 bases at J, with 14 bases in the middle. CDR1 and CDR2 (germline): MDHEN, SYDVKM. The CDR3 has 14 residues. For the CDR3, the DNA is TGTGCCAGCAGGGCCGGGGGTGCAGCAGATACGCAGTATTTT. This translates into CASRAGGAADTQYF.

The chain carries TRBV7-9 and TRBJ2-3; no firm D call. Germline values: CDR1 SEHNR, CDR2 FQNEAQ (reference sequence). The CDR3 has 15 residues. Trimming stripped 2 bases from V and 1 base from J, with 10 bases between. The CDR3 nucleotides read TGTGCCAGCAGCTTACTCTCCCGAGGCACAGATACGCAGTATTTT. Translating it yields CASSLLSRGTDTQYF.

The gene calls are TRBV30 and TRBJ1-4; D is unresolved. CDR3 length: 14 amino acids. Germline V CDR1 and CDR2: GTSNPN, SVGIG (reference sequence). Between the trimmed V and J ends, which lost 0 bases and 3 bases, there was a span of 8 bases. CDR3 in amino acids: CAWSVGRSNEKLFF. The CDR3 nucleotides read TGTGCCTGGAGTGTGGGGAGGTCTAATGAAAAACTGTTTTTT.

This clone is a singleton in its sample. The chain is built from TRBV28 and TRBJ1-6; a possible D gene is TRBD1 (5 bases). Per the germline V gene, CDR1 is MDHEN and CDR2 is SYDVKM. The CDR3 sequence is 15 residues long. V was trimmed by 7 bases and J by 9 bases, leaving 19 bases between them. Written as DNA, the CDR3 is TGTGCCAGCATCCTACGGGGGGTATTAGGTTCACCCCTCCACTTT. Encoded protein: CASILRGVLGSPLHF.

The chain uses TRBV6-5 and TRBJ2-7; tentative D call: TRBD1 (6 bases). Trimming stripped 0 bases from V and 6 bases from J, with 15 bases between. This CDR3 has 15 amino acids. CDR1 MNHEY and CDR2 SVGAGI come from the germline V gene. CDR3 amino acids: CASSYSQQGRSEQYF. CDR3 coding DNA: TGTGCCAGCAGTTACTCACAACAGGGAAGGAGCGAGCAGTACTTC.